This TCR beta chain was identified during a study of T cells after yellow fever vaccination. Findings and limits, study-wide: Repertoires obtained by FACS sorting could include abundant clonotypes that entered as contaminants from the bulk population. Of the clonotypes, a small share occurred in both CD4 and CD8 compartments.

In this sample, this clonotype turned up a few times. Its antigen is not known. A universal primer site and UMIs were added as TCR cDNA was made by 5'RACE template switching. From the 5' RACE reads, TCRdb called clonotypes with MiXCR, one entry per CDR3 protein. The data show just under 600,000 distinct CDR3 sequences, with roughly 14% seen just once and roughly an eighth held by the top ten. The germline V and J ends were trimmed by 3 bases and 3 bases, with 16 bases remaining between them. Per the germline V gene, CDR1 is SGHRS and CDR2 is YFSETQ. The CDR3 spans 15 residues. The sequence was collected from a young man who received the YFV17D yellow fever vaccine. The V and J genes are TRBV5-1 and TRBJ2-7; D gene unclear. This sample comprised PBMCs, obtained on the day of the yellow fever booster vaccination. CDR3 protein: CASSSGPLLLYEQYF. The CDR3 nucleotides read TGCGCCAGCAGCTCCGGGCCCCTTCTACTCTACGAGCAGTACTTC.